This T cell receptor beta chain was recorded in a study of metastatic and nonmetastatic thyroid tumors. This clone showed up many times. TCRdb re-analyzed the PCR reads using MiXCR. The sample holds some 30,000 clones, around a fifth seen once. CDR3 length: 19 residues. The germline gives CDR1 SGHTA, CDR2 FQGNSA. V lost 1 base and J 5 bases, leaving 25 bases between the germline ends. No patient had received any treatment before thyroid surgery. The source material was blood. This chain links TRBV7-2 with TRBJ2-3; tentative D call: TRBD1 (6 bases). The receptor was isolated from a female donor with papillary thyroid cancer or a benign thyroid nodule (not recorded which). Some clones in this sample may be carry-over from other donors' samples. The CDR3 DNA reads as TGTGCCAGCAGCTTAGGGACTCAGGGGCCTGTCGCCAAAAAAGATACGCAGTATTTT. Amino acid sequence: CASSLGTQGPVAKKDTQYF.